The TCR beta chain under discussion was sequenced for a study of beta chain features in type 1 diabetes. Worth noting for this clone: No antigen is known for it.

The whole isolated RNA underwent reverse transcription, so sequencing captured expressed TCRB transcripts. Approximately 4 million reads on average were seen across naive, central memory and regulatory T cell samples. The data were produced by immunoSEQ multiplex PCR, yet TCRdb's version contains in-frame clones alone and is incomplete. The sample has around 160,000 clones, around 9% seen once; the top ten hold about 0.75%. Central memory, naive, regulatory and stem cell-like memory CD4+ cells were sorted by CD45RO/CCR7/CD25/CD127/CD95/CD27. The CDR3 loop spans 14 amino acids. CDR1 is SGHNT, CDR2 YENEEA, per germline. Between the trimmed V and J ends, which lost 2 bases and 4 bases, there was a span of 11 bases. General study points: Shortening of TCRB CDR3s, moderate but significant, appeared in all four CD4+ subsets of Type 1 diabetes patients. Resolution of whether HLA type affects TCRB rearrangement was not achieved here.

The V gene is TRBV11-3, the J gene TRBJ1-1; maybe TRBD1 (6 bases). The sequence came from a woman under 40 with type 1 diabetes. Sequencing input: central memory CD4+ T cells from blood. This CDR3 reads CASSLTGQSTEAFF. The CDR3 DNA follows: TGTGCCAGCAGCTTAACCGGACAGAGCACTGAAGCTTTCTTT.